This T cell receptor (beta chain) originates from a study of spatial heterogeneity in lung cancer. This clonotype was observed many times. What it recognizes is unknown. Overall study results and limits: Ubiquitous expanded tumor TCRs were observed in blood more at resection than follow-up.

The time point is: sample taken at primary tumor resection. Patients with untreated early-stage non-small cell lung cancer, numbering some 68, were the donors. TCRs were sequenced from unsorted whole RNA of tumor, nontumor lung or PBMC. CDR3 size: 13 residues. Trimming took 6 bases from V and 5 from J; bases not matched to a gene: 3. Single TCR cDNA molecules each had their own unique molecular identifier. TCRdb redid the calling of the 5' RACE reads with MiXCR, one entry per CDR3 protein. The data hold tens of thousands of distinct CDR3 sequences, with under 8% observed a single time. The clonotype was recovered from a female donor with early-stage non-small cell lung cancer. This chain links TRBV12-3 or TRBV12-4 with TRBJ2-5, with 10 bases fitting TRBD2. The sequences come from PBMCs, collected at surgery. CDR3 bases: TGTGCCAGCAGCCTACTAGCGGGGGAGACCCAGTACTTC. This encodes CASSLLAGETQYF.